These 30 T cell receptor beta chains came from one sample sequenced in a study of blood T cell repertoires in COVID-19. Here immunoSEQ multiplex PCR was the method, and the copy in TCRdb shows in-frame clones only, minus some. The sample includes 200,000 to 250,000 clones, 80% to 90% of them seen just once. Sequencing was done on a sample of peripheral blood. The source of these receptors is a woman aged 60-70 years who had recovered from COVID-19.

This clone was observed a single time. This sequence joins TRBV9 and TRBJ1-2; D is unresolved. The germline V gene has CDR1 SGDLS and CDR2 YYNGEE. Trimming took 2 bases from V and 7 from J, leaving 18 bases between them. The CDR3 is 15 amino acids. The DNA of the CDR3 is TGTGCCAGCAGCGTCTCTATTGGGCCCCAGAGTGGCTACACCTTC. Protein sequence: CASSVSIGPQSGYTF.

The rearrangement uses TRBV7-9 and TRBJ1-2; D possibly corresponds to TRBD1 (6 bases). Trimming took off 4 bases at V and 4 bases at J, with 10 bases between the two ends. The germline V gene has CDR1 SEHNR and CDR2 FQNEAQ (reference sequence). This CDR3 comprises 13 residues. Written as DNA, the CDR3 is TGTGCCAGCAGCTCGTCCAGGGGCTATGGCTACACCTTC. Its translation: CASSSSRGYGYTF.

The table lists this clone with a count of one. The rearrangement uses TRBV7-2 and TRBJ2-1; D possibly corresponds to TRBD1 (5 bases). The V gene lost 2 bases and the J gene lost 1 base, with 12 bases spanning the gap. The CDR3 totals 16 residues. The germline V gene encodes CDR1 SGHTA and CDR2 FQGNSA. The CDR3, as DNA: TGTGCCAGCAGCTTAATAGGGGTGAGATCCTACAATGAGCAGTTCTTC. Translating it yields CASSLIGVRSYNEQFF.

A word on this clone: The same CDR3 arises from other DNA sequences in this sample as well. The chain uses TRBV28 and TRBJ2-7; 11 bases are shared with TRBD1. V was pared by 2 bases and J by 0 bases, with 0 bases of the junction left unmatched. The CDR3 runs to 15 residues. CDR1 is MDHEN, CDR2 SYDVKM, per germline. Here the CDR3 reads CASSLGTGGSYEQYF. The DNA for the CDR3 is TGTGCCAGCAGTTTAGGGACAGGGGGCTCCTACGAGCAGTACTTC.

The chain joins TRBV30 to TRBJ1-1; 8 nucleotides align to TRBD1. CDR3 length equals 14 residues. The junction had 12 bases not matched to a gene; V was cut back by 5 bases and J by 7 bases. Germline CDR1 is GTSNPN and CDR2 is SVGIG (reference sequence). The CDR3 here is CAWSLDRAGNEAFF. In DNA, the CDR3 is TGTGCCTGGTCACTGGACAGGGCCGGGAATGAAGCTTTCTTT.

The CDR3 coding sequence is TGTGCCAGCAGCCTATCAGGTGTTCGGAACACTGAAGCTTTCTTT. Translating it yields CASSLSGVRNTEAFF. This sequence joins TRBV11-2 and TRBJ1-1; no definite D call. CDR1 is SGHAT, CDR2 FQNNGV, per germline. V was trimmed by 5 bases and J by 1 base, leaving 14 bases between them. The CDR3 loop spans 15 amino acids.

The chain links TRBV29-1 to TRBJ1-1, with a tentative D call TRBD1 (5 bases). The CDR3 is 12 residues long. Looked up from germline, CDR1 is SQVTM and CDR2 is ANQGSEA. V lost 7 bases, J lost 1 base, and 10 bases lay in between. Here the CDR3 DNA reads TGCAGCGGAAGGACAAGGAACACTGAAGCTTTCTTT. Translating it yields CSGRTRNTEAFF.

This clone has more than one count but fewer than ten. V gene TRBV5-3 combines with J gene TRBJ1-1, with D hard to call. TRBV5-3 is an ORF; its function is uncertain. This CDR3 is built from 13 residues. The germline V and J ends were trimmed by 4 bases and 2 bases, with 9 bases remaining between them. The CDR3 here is CARSPSINTEAFF. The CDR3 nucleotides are TGTGCCAGAAGCCCCTCTATCAACACTGAAGCTTTCTTT.

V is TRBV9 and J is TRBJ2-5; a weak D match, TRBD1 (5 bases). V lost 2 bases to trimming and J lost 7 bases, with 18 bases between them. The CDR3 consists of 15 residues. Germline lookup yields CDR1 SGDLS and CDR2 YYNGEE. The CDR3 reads CASSVGQASLGTQYF. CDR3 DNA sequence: TGTGCCAGCAGCGTCGGACAAGCTTCTCTAGGGACCCAGTACTTC.

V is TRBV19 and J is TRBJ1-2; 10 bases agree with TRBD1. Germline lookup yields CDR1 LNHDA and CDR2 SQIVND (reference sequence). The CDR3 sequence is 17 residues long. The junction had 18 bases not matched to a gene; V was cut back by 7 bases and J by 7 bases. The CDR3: CASNRGLGTGDNPGYTF. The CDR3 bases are TGTGCCAGTAATAGAGGACTTGGGACAGGGGATAACCCTGGCTACACCTTC.

CDR3 sequence: CASSNPSDRGQLATNEKLFF. CDR3 bases: TGTGCCAGCAGCAACCCCTCAGACAGGGGCCAACTTGCAACTAATGAAAAACTGTTTTTT. The chain is built from TRBV21-1 and TRBJ1-4; TRBD1 reflects the table's D call only, with no check against the DNA. TRBV21-1 constitutes a pseudogene. The length of the CDR3 is 20 residues.

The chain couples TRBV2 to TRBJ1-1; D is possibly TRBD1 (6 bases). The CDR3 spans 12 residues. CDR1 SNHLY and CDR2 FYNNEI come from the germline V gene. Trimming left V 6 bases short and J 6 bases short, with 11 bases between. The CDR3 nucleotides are TGTGCCAGCAGGTGGGGGCTCGCTGAAGCTTTCTTT. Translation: CASRWGLAEAFF.

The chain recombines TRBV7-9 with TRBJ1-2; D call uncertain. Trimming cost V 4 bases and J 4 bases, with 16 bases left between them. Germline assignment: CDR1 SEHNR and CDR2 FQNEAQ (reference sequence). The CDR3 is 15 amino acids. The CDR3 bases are TGTGCCAGCAGCTATGGGGAGGCAGGAGTCTATGGCTACACCTTC. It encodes CASSYGEAGVYGYTF.

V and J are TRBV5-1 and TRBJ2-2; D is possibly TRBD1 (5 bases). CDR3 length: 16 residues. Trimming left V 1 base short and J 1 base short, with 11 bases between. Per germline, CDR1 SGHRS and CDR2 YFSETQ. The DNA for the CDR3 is TGCGCCAGCAGCTTGCAATCTCAGGGGAACACCGGGGAGCTGTTTTTT. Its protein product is CASSLQSQGNTGELFF.

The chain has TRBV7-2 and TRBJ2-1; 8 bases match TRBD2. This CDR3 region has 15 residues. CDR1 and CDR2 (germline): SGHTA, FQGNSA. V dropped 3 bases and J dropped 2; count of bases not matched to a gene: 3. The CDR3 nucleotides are TGTGCCAGCAGCTTCGGGGGGGCCCCCTACAATGAGCAGTTCTTC. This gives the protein CASSFGGAPYNEQFF.

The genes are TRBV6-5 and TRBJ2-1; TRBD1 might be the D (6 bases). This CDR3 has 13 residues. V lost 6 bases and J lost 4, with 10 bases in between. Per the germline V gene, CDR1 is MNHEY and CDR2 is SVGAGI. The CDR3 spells CASRLGQYNEQFF. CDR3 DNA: TGTGCCAGCAGACTAGGACAGTACAATGAGCAGTTCTTC.

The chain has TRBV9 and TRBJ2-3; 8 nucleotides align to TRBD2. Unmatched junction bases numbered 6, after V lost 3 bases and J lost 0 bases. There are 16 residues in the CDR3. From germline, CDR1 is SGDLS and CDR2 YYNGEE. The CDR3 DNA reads TGTGCCAGCAGCGCCCCCGCGGGGGGCAGCACAGATACGCAGTATTTT. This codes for CASSAPAGGSTDTQYF.

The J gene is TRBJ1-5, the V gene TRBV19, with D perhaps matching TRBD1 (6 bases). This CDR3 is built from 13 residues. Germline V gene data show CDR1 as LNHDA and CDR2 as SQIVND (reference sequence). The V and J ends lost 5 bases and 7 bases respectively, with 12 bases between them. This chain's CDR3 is CASSAGAGQPQHF. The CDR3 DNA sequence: TGTGCCAGTAGTGCAGGGGCGGGCCAGCCCCAGCATTTT.

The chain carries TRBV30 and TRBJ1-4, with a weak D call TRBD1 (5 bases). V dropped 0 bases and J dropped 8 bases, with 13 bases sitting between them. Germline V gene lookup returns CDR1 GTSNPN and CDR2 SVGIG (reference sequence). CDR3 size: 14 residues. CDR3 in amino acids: CAWSVSGGQEKLFF. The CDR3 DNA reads TGTGCCTGGAGTGTGAGTGGCGGACAAGAAAAACTGTTTTTT.

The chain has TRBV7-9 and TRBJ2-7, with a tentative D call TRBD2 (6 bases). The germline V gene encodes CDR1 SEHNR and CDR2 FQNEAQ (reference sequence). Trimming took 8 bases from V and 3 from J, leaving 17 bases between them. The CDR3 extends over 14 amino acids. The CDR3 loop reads CASAGRGSGYEQYF. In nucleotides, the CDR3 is TGTGCCAGCGCGGGGCGGGGATCAGGCTACGAGCAGTACTTC.

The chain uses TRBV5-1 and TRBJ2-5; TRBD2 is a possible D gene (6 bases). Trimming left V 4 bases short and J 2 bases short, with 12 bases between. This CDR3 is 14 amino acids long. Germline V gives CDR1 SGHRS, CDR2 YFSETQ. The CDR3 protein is CASSRDWEQETQYF. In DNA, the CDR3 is TGCGCCAGCAGCCGGGACTGGGAGCAAGAGACCCAGTACTTC. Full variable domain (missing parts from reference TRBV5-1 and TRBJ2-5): KAGVTQTPRYLIKTRGQQVTLSCSPISGHRSVSWYQQTPGQGLQFLFEYFSETQRNKGNFPGRFSGRQFSNSRSEMNVSTLELGDSALYLCASSRDWEQETQYFGPGTRLLVL.

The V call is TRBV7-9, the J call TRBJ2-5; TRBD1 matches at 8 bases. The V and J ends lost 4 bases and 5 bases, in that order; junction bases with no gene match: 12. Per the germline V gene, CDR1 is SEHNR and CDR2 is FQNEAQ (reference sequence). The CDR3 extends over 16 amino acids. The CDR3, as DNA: TGTGCCAGCAGCTCTTCGGCCCAGGGGGCACGGGAGACCCAGTACTTC. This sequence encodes CASSSSAQGARETQYF. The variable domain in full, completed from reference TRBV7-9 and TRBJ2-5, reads DTGVSQNPRHKITKRGQNVTFRCDPISEHNRLYWYRQTLGQGPEFLTYFQNEAQLEKSRLLSDRFSAERPKGSFSTLEIQRTEQGDSAMYLCASSSSAQGARETQYFGPGTRLLVL.

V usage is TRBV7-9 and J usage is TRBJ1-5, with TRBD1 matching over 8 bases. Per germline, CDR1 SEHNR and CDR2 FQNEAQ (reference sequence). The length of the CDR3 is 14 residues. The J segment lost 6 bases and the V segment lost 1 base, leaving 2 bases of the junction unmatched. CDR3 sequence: CASSLGTGLQPQHF. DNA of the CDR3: TGTGCCAGCAGCTTAGGGACAGGGCTTCAGCCCCAGCATTTT.

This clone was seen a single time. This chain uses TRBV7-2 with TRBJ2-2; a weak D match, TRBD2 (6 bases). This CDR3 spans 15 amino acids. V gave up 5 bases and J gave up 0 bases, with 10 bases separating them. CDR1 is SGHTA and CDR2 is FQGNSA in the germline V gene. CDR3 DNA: TGTGCCAGCAGCCCCGAGCGGGCGAACACCGGGGAGCTGTTTTTT. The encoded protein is CASSPERANTGELFF.

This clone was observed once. CDR3 region: CASSYLTGGPAETQYF. The DNA for the CDR3 is TGTGCCAGCAGTTACTTGACGGGGGGGCCAGCAGAGACCCAGTACTTC. The V and J genes are TRBV6-2 or TRBV6-3 and TRBJ2-5, with TRBD2 identical over 8 bases. This CDR3 is built from 16 residues. Germline V gene data show CDR1 as MNHEY and CDR2 as SVGEGT. J was trimmed by 4 bases and V by 1 base; bases with no gene match: 8.

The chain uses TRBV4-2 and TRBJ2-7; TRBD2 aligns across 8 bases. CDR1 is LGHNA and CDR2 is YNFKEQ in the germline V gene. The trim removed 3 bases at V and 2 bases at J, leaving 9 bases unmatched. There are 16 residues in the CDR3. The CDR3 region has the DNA TGTGCCAGCAGCCAGGTCGCCAGCGGGGGAACCTACGAGCAGTACTTC. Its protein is CASSQVASGGTYEQYF.

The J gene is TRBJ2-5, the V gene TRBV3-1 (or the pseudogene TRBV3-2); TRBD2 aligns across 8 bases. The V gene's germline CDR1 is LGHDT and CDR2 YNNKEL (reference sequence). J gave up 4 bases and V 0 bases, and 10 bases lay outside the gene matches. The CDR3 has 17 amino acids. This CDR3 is CASSQDTSGPNTETQYF. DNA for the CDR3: TGTGCCAGCAGCCAAGATACTAGCGGACCGAACACAGAGACCCAGTACTTC.

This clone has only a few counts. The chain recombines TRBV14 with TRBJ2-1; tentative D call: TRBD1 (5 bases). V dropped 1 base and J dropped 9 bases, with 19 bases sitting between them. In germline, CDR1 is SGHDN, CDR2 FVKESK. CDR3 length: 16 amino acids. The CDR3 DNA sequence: TGTGCCAGCAGCCAAGTCGGAAGGTCCAGGGCGAGTGAGCAGTTCTTC. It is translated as CASSQVGRSRASEQFF.

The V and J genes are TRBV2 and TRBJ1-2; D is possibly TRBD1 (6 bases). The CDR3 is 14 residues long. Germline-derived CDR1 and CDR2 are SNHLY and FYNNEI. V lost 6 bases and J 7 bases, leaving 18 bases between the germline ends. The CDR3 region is CASRATGLWAGYTF. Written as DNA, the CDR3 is TGTGCCAGCAGAGCTACAGGGTTGTGGGCTGGCTACACCTTC.

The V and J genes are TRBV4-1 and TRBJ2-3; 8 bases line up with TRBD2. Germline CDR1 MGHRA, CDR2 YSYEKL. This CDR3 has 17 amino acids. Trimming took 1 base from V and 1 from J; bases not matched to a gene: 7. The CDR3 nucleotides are TGCGCCAGCAGCCAAGTCCGGTCGGGGGGGCGCACAGATACGCAGTATTTT. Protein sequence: CASSQVRSGGRTDTQYF.